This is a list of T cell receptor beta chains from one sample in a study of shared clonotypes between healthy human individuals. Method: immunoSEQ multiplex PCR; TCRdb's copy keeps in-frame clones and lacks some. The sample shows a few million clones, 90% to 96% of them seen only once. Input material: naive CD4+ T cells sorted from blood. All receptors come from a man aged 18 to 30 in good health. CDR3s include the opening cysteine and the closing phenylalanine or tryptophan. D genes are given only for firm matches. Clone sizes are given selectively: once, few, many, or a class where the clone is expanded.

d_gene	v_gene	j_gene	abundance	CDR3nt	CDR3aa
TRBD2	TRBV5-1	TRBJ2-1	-	TGCGCCAGCAGCTTGACAGCGGGGGTTGGCAATGAGCAGTTCTTC	CASSLTAGVGNEQFF
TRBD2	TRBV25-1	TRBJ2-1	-	TGTGCCAGCAGCCCTAGCGGGAATTACAATGAGCAGTTCTTC	CASSPSGNYNEQFF
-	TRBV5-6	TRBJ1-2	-	TGTGCCAGCAGCTTAAGGACAGCTAGCGATCCCTATGGCTACACCTTC	CASSLRTASDPYGYTF
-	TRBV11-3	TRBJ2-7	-	TGTGCCAGCAGCTTAGGACTACCGGGCTCTTATGAGCAGTACTTC	CASSLGLPGSYEQYF
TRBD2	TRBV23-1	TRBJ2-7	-	TGCGCCAGCACCCCGCCTAGCGGGAGAGCCGAGCAGTACTTC	CASTPPSGRAEQYF
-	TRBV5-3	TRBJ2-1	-	TGTGCCACCCCGAGAAATAATGAGCAGTTCTTC	CATPRNNEQFF
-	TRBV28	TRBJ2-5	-	TGTGCCAGCAACCCGCTGGGGCAACAAGAGACCCAGTACTTC	CASNPLGQQETQYF
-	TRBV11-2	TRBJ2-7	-	TGTGCCAGCAGCTTAGAGAGGGGACGAGGGTCCGAGCAGTACTTC	CASSLERGRGSEQYF
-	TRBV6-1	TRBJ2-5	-	TGTGCCAGCAGTGAAGGGACCCTCGGGGAGACCCAGTACTTC	CASSEGTLGETQYF
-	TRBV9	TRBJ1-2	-	TGTGCCAGCAGCCGGGACCGAATCTATGGCTACACCTTC	CASSRDRIYGYTF
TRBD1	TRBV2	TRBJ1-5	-	TGTGCCAGCAGTAAAGACAGGGGAGGTCAGCCCCAGCATTTT	CASSKDRGGQPQHF
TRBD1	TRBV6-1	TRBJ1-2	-	TGTGCCAGCAGTAGGGGACAGGGTAGCTATGGCTACACCTTC	CASSRGQGSYGYTF
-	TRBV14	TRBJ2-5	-	TGTGCCAGCAGCCAGGGACGGCTAGGGGAGACCCAGTACTTC	CASSQGRLGETQYF
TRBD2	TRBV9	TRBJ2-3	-	TGTGCCAGCAGCGTATCGTCAAGGACTAGCGGCACAGATACGCAGTATTTT	CASSVSSRTSGTDTQYF
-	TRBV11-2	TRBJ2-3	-	TGTGCCAGCACCCCGAGGTCAGGGGTTTTCACAGATACGCAGTATTTT	CASTPRSGVFTDTQYF
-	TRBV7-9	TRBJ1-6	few	TGTGCCAGCAGTTCACACTCCTTCAGGGATTCACCCCTCCACTTT	CASSSHSFRDSPLHF
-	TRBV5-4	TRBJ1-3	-	TGTGCCAGCAGCTTGGTGGGTTCTGGAAACACCATATATTTT	CASSLVGSGNTIYF
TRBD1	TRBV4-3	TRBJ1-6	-	TGCGCCAGCAGCCTCGACAGGGGGAAGAATTCACCCCTCCACTTT	CASSLDRGKNSPLHF
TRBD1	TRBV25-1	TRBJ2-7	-	TGTGCCAGCAATAAAGCCGGGACAGGGGAAAACGAGCAGTACTTC	CASNKAGTGENEQYF
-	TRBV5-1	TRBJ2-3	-	TGCGCCAGCAGCTTGGCCTTGGGCCCAGATACGCAGTATTTT	CASSLALGPDTQYF
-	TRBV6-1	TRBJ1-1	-	TGTGCCAGCAGTGAACAGGGCATGAACACTGAAGCTTTCTTT	CASSEQGMNTEAFF
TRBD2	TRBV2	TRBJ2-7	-	TGTGCCAGCAGTGAAGAAGCCGGCGGGGGCTACGAGCAGTACTTC	CASSEEAGGGYEQYF
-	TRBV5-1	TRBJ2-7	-	TGCGCCAGCAACTCCGGGGGGCGGGAGACCTACGAGCAGTACTTC	CASNSGGRETYEQYF
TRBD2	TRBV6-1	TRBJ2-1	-	TGTGCCAGCAGCCGACTAGCGGGAGACTACAATGAGCAGTTCTTC	CASSRLAGDYNEQFF
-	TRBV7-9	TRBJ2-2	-	TGTGCCAGCAGCCCGAGGGGGGGACAGAACACCGGGGAGCTGTTTTTT	CASSPRGGQNTGELFF
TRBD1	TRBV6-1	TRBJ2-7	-	TGTGCCAGCAGTAGACAGGGGGTCTCCTACGAGCAGTACTTC	CASSRQGVSYEQYF
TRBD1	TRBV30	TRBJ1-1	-	TGTGCCTGGACCGACCCCGGGACAGGGGAAACTGAAGCTTTCTTT	CAWTDPGTGETEAFF
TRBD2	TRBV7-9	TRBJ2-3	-	TGTGCCAGCAGCCTAGGACTAGCGGGGAGCACAGATACGCAGTATTTT	CASSLGLAGSTDTQYF
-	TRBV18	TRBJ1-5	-	TGTGCCAGCTCACTGGGGGTGTATCAGCCCCAGCATTTT	CASSLGVYQPQHF